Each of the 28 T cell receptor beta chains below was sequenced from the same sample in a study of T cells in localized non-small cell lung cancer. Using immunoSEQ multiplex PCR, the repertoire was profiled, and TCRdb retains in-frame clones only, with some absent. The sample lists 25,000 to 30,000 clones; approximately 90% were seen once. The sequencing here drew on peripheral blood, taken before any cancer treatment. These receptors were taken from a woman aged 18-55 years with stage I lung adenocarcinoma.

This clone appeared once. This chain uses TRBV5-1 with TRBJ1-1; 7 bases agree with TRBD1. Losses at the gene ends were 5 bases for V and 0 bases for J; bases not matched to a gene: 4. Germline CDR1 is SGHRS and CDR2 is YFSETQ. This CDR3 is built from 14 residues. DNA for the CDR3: TGCGCCAGCAGTTGGGACAGCGTGAACACTGAAGCTTTCTTT. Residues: CASSWDSVNTEAFF.

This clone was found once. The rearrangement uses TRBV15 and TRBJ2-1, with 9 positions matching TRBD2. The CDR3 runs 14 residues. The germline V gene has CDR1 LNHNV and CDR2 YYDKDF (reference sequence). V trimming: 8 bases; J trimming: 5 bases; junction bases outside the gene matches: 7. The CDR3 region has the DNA TGTGCCACCCTTGTTAGCGGGGGACACAATGAGCAGTTCTTC. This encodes CATLVSGGHNEQFF.

In DNA form, the CDR3 reads TGCGCCAGCAGCCAAGCCCAGGACTACGAGCAGTACTTC. Amino acid sequence: CASSQAQDYEQYF. The genes are TRBV4-1 and TRBJ2-7; D is unresolved. Germline CDR1 is MGHRA and CDR2 is YSYEKL. The CDR3 runs to 13 residues. The ends were cut back, 1 base at V and 3 bases at J, with 7 bases in the middle.

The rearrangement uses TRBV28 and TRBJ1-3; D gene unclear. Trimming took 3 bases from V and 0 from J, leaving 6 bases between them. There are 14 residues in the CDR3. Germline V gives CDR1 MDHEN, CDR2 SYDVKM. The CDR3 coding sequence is TGTGCCAGCAGTTTCAGGTTCTCTGGAAACACCATATATTTT. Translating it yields CASSFRFSGNTIYF.

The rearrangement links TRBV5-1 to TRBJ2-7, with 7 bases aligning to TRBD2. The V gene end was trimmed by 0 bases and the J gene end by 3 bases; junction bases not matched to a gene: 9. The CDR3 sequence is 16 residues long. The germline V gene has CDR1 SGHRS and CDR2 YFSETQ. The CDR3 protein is CASSLATSVPIYEQYF. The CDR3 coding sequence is TGCGCCAGCAGCTTGGCCACTAGCGTACCAATCTACGAGCAGTACTTC.

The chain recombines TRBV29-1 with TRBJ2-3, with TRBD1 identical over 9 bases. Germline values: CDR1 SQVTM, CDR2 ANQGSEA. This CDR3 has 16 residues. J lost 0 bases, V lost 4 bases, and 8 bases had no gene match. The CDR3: CSVVGTGMTSTDTQYF. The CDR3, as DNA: TGCAGCGTTGTAGGGACAGGGATGACTAGCACAGATACGCAGTATTTT.

This CDR3 is CASGDRGNSPLHF. Written as DNA, the CDR3 is TGTGCCAGCGGGGACAGGGGTAATTCACCCCTCCACTTT. The V and J genes are TRBV18 and TRBJ1-6; 10 bases fit TRBD1. CDR1 and CDR2 from the germline V gene are KGHSH and LQKENI. CDR3 length: 13 amino acids. V dropped 8 bases and J dropped 6; count of bases not matched to a gene: 1.

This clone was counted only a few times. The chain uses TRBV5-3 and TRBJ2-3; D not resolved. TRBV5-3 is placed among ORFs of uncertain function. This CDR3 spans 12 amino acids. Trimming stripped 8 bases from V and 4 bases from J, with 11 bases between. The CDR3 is CARTRQPDTQYF. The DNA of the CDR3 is TGTGCCAGGACTCGGCAGCCAGATACGCAGTATTTT.

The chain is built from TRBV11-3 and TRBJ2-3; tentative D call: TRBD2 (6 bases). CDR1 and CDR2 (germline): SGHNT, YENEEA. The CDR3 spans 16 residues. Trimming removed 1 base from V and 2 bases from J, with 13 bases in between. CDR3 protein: CASSLVGGTLTDTQYF. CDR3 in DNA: TGTGCCAGCAGCTTAGTGGGGGGTACCCTCACAGATACGCAGTATTTT.

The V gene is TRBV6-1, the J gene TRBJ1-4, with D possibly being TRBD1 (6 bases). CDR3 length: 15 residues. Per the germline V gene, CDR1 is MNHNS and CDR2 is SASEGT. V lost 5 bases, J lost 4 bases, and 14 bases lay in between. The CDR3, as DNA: TGTGCCAGCAGTCCGCCGGGACACCTTAATGAAAAACTGTTTTTT. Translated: CASSPPGHLNEKLFF.

The CDR3 sequence: CASSIVKGTSSYEQYF. CDR3 DNA: TGTGCCAGTAGTATAGTAAAAGGGACGAGCTCCTACGAGCAGTACTTC. The V gene is TRBV19, the J gene TRBJ2-7, with D perhaps matching TRBD1 or TRBD2 (5 bases each). This CDR3 spans 16 amino acids. Trimming shortened V by 1 base and J by 0 bases, and 13 bases separated the two germline ends. The V gene's germline CDR1 is LNHDA and CDR2 SQIVND (reference sequence).

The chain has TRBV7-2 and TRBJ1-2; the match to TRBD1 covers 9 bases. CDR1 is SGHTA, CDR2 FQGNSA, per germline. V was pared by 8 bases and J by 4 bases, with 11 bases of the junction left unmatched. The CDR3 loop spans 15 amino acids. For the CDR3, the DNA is TGTGCCAGCGGAAACATACAGGGGGCGATCTATGGCTACACCTTC. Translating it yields CASGNIQGAIYGYTF.

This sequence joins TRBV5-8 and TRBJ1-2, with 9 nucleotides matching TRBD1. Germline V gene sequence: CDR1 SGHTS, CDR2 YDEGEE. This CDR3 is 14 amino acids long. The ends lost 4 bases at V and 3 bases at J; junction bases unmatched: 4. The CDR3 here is CASSVTGGYYGYTF. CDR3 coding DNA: TGTGCCAGCAGCGTAACAGGGGGCTACTATGGCTACACCTTC.

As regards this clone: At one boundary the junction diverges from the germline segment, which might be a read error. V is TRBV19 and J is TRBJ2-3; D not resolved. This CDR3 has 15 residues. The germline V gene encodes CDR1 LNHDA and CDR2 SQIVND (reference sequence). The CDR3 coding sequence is TGTGCCACTAGTATCTCAGCGTCTTCAGCAGATACGCAGTATTTT. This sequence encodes CATSISASSADTQYF.

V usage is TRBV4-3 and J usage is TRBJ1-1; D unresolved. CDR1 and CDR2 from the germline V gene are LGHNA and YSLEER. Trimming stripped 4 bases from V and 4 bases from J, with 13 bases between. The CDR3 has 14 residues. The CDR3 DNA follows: TGCGCCAGCAGCCCAGTGAGCGACGCCACTGAAGCTTTCTTT. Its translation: CASSPVSDATEAFF.

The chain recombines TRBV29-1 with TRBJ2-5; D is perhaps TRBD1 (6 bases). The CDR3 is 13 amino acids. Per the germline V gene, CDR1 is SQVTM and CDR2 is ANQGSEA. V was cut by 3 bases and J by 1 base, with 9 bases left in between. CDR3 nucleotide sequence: TGCAGCGTTGAGTGGGGGCCCCAAGAGACCCAGTACTTC. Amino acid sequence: CSVEWGPQETQYF.

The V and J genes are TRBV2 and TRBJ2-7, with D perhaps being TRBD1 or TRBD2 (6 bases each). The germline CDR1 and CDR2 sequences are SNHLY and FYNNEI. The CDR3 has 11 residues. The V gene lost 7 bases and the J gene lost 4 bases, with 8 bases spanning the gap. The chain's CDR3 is CASTGAYEQYF. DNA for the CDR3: TGTGCCAGCACGGGGGCATACGAGCAGTACTTC.

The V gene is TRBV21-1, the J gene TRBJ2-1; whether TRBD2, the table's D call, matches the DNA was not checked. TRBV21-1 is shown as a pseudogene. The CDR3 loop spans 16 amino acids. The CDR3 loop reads CASSKAAGASYNEQFF. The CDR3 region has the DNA TGTGCCAGCAGCAAAGCTGCGGGGGCCTCCTACAATGAGCAGTTCTTC.

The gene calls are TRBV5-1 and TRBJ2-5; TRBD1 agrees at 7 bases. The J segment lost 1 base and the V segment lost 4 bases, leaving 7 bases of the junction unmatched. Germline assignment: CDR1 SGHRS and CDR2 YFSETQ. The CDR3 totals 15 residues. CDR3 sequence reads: CASSGGRGTQETQYF. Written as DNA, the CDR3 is TGCGCCAGCAGCGGCGGCAGGGGGACCCAAGAGACCCAGTACTTC.

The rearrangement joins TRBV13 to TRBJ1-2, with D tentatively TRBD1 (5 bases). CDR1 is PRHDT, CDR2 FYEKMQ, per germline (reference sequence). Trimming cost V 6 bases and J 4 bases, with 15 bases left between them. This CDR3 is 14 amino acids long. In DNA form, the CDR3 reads TGTGCCAGCAGGGGATCACAGGTTTTCTATGGCTACACCTTC. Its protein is CASRGSQVFYGYTF.

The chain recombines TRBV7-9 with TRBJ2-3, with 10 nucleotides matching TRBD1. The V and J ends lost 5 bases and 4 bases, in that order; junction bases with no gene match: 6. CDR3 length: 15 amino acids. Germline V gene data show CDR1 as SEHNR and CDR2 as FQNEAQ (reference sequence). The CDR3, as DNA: TGTGCCAGCAGCCGAGGGACAGGGGAGGCAGATACGCAGTATTTT. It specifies CASSRGTGEADTQYF.

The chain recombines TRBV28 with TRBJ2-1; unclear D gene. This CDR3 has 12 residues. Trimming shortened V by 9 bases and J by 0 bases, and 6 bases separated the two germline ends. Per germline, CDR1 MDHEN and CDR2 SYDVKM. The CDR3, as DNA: TGTGCCAGTGGAAGCTCCTACAATGAGCAGTTCTTC. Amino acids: CASGSSYNEQFF.

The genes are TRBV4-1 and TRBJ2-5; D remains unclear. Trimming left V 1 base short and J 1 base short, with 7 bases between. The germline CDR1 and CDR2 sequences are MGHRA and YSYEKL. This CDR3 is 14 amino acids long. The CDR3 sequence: CASSQAVTQETQYF. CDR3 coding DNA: TGCGCCAGCAGCCAAGCAGTTACCCAAGAGACCCAGTACTTC.

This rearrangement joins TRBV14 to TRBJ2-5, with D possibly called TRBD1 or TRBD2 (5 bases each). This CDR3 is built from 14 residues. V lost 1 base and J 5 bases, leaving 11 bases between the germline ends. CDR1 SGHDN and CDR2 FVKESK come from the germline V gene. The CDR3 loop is CASSQGGLAETQYF. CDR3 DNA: TGTGCCAGCAGCCAAGGGGGGTTAGCGGAGACCCAGTACTTC.

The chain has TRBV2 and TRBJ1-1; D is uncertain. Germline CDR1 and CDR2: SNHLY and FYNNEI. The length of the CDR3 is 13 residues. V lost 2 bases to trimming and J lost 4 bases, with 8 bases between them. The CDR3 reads CASSEQEGTEAFF. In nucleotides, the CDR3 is TGTGCCAGCAGTGAACAAGAGGGCACTGAAGCTTTCTTT.

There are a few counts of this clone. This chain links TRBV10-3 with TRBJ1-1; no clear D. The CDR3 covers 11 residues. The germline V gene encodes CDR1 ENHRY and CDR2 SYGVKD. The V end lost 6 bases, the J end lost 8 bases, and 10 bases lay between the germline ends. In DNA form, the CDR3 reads TGTGCCATCAGGAACCTAGGGGAAGCTTTCTTT. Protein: CAIRNLGEAFF.

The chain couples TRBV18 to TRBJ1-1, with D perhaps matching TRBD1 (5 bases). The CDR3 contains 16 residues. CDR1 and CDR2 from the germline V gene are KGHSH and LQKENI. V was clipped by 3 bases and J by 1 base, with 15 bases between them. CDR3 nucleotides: TGTGCCAGCTCACCGGTAGGGACCGCCGGGAACACTGAAGCTTTCTTT. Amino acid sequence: CASSPVGTAGNTEAFF.

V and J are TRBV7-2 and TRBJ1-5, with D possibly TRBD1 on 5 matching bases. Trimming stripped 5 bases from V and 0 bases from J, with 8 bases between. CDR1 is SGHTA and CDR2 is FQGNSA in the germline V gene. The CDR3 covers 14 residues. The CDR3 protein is CASSRQRSNQPQHF. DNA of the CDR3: TGTGCCAGCAGCCGACAGCGTAGCAATCAGCCCCAGCATTTT.